Below, 14 T cell receptor beta chains from the same sample are listed, as sequenced in a study of beta chain features in type 1 diabetes (dated by TCRdb to about 2018). General findings and caveats noted by the study authors: A moderate but significant shortening of TCRB CDR3 length was observed in type 1 diabetes patients in all four CD4+ subsets.

Library construction relied on the immunoSEQ multiplex PCR assay. The entire amount of isolated RNA was reverse transcribed using the High Capacity cDNA Reverse Transcription Kit, so the sequenced TCRB transcripts were expressed ones. Sourced from immuneACCESS, this table was stored by TCRdb with only in-frame sequences that have V and J called. A share of the clones is absent; for the studies checked, an unresolved V gene accounts for under half, and the remainder has no known explanation. The sample table holds over 600,000 clones, of which approximately 13% were seen once. The ten largest account for around 0.12% of the sample. These receptors have no identified antigens. Sequenced material: naive CD4+ T cells from blood. Read against the paper, the sample's cell subset or site label means: true naive CD4+ T cells. These receptors were obtained from a man aged 25-40 years with type 1 diabetes.

The chain joins TRBV7-9 to TRBJ1-4, with 8 bases lining up with TRBD1. V trimming: 4 bases; J trimming: 5 bases; junction bases outside the gene matches: 6. The CDR3 covers 15 residues. The germline V gene encodes CDR1 SEHNR and CDR2 FQNEAQ (reference sequence). The CDR3 loop reads CASSSGQGGNEKLFF. The CDR3 bases are TGTGCCAGCAGCTCCGGACAGGGTGGCAATGAAAAACTGTTTTTT.

The J gene is TRBJ2-5, the V gene TRBV30, with 16 bases fitting TRBD2. Germline V CDR1 and CDR2: GTSNPN, SVGIG (reference sequence). This CDR3 is built from 14 residues. The junction had 3 bases not matched to a gene; V was cut back by 5 bases and J by 6 bases. CDR3 DNA: TGTGCCTGGTCGGGACTAGCGGGGGGGAAGACCCAGTACTTC. It yields the protein CAWSGLAGGKTQYF.

This clone was seen more than once but under ten times. This chain links TRBV29-1 with TRBJ2-7; 7 bases fit TRBD1. Unmatched junction bases numbered 4, after V lost 5 bases and J lost 3 bases. Germline CDR1 reads SQVTM; CDR2 reads ANQGSEA. The CDR3 spans 12 residues. This chain's CDR3 is CSVRDSVYEQYF. The CDR3 DNA follows: TGCAGCGTTCGGGACAGCGTCTACGAGCAGTACTTC.

This clone occurred a few times. The chain links TRBV4-2 to TRBJ2-1; unclear D gene. V lost 1 base and J 0 bases, leaving 10 bases between the germline ends. Germline V gene sequence: CDR1 LGHNA, CDR2 YNFKEQ. The CDR3 spans 16 residues. The DNA of the CDR3 is TGTGCCAGCAGCCAAGCGAACACATACTCCTACAATGAGCAGTTCTTC. As protein: CASSQANTYSYNEQFF.

This clone turned up a few times. For the CDR3, the DNA is TGTGCCAGCAGCCCCCGGAGGGGATCCTACGAGCAGTACTTC. Translated: CASSPRRGSYEQYF. The chain joins TRBV7-2 to TRBJ2-7; possibly TRBD2 for D (6 bases). The CDR3 extends over 14 amino acids. V was cut by 5 bases and J by 1 base, with 12 bases left in between. Germline lookup yields CDR1 SGHTA and CDR2 FQGNSA. The full variable domain, in which reference TRBV7-2 and TRBJ2-7 provide the parts outside the CDR3, is GAGVSQSPSNKVTEKGKDVELRCDPISGHTALYWYRQSLGQGLEFLIYFQGNSAPDKSGLPSDRFSAERTGGSVSTLTIQRTQQEDSAVYLCASSPRRGSYEQYFGPGTRLTVT.

This clone occurred a few times. The CDR3 DNA reads TGTGCCAGCGGGCAGGGTCAGAATTCACCCCTCCACTTT. It specifies CASGQGQNSPLHF. The genes are TRBV2 and TRBJ1-6, with D possibly TRBD1 on 5 matching bases. The germline V gene has CDR1 SNHLY and CDR2 FYNNEI. The CDR3 totals 13 residues. V was cut by 8 bases and J by 7 bases, with 12 bases left in between.

V and J are TRBV27 and TRBJ1-2, with 8 bases matching TRBD1. Per germline, CDR1 MNHEY and CDR2 SMNVEV (reference sequence). V gave up 6 bases and J gave up 4 bases; unmatched junction bases: 10. CDR3 size: 15 residues. The CDR3 loop reads CASRASGGAGYGYTF. The DNA for the CDR3 is TGTGCCAGCAGAGCTTCAGGGGGCGCGGGCTATGGCTACACCTTC.

The sample holds a few counts of this clone. At the DNA level, this CDR3 is encoded by other sequences in the same sample as well. The chain uses TRBV11-2 and TRBJ2-3, with 12 bases lining up with TRBD2. V was clipped by 6 bases and J by 2 bases; unmatched bases: 6. Germline CDR1 reads SGHAT; CDR2 reads FQNNGV. The CDR3 totals 16 residues. The DNA for the CDR3 is TGTGCCAGCAGTCCCGGACTAGCGGGGTCCACAGATACGCAGTATTTT. It codes for CASSPGLAGSTDTQYF.

This chain connects TRBV4-3 to TRBJ1-1; 7 bases align to TRBD1. Germline CDR1 LGHNA, CDR2 YSLEER. V trimming: 2 bases; J trimming: 4 bases; junction bases outside the gene matches: 16. CDR3 length: 18 amino acids. The chain's CDR3 is CASSQSSLGQSISTEAFF. In DNA form, the CDR3 reads TGCGCCAGCAGCCAATCTAGCTTGGGACAGTCTATCAGCACTGAAGCTTTCTTT.

The gene calls are TRBV29-1 and TRBJ1-1; TRBD1 agrees at 9 bases. The V gene end was trimmed by 4 bases and the J gene end by 4 bases; junction bases not matched to a gene: 13. Germline V gene lookup returns CDR1 SQVTM and CDR2 ANQGSEA. The CDR3 consists of 16 residues. The CDR3 nucleotides read TGCAGCGTTGGTGGGGTAACAGGGGGCGAGGGCACTGAAGCTTTCTTT. Amino acid sequence: CSVGGVTGGEGTEAFF. Variable domain in full (rest from reference TRBV29-1 and TRBJ1-1): SAVISQKPSRDICQRGTSLTIQCQVDSQVTMMFWYRQQPGQSLTLIATANQGSEATYESGFVIDKFPISRPNLTFSTLTVSNMSPEDSSIYLCSVGGVTGGEGTEAFFGQGTRLTVV.

This chain links TRBV2 with TRBJ2-3; 7 bases line up with TRBD1. CDR3 length: 14 residues. CDR1 and CDR2 (germline): SNHLY, FYNNEI. Germline trimming cut 6 bases from V and 3 bases from J; bases unmatched to any gene: 6. CDR3 coding DNA: TGTGCCAGCAGCCGACAGGGTGGTACAGATACGCAGTATTTT. Protein product: CASSRQGGTDTQYF.

This clone has only a few counts. The chain employs TRBV10-3 and TRBJ1-5; TRBD1 might be the D (5 bases). The CDR3 runs to 13 residues. V was clipped by 6 bases and J by 0 bases, with 6 bases between them. Germline V lookup: CDR1 ENHRY, CDR2 SYGVKD. The CDR3 nucleotides are TGTGCCATCAGCGGGACTAGCAATCAGCCCCAGCATTTT. This encodes CAISGTSNQPQHF.

This clone was counted between two and nine times. This sequence joins TRBV7-2 and TRBJ2-3, with D tentatively TRBD1 or TRBD2 (5 bases each). The CDR3 contains 15 residues. Trimming removed 5 bases from V and 2 bases from J, with 14 bases in between. Germline assignment: CDR1 SGHTA and CDR2 FQGNSA. CDR3 loop: CASSPRDASTDTQYF. CDR3 nucleotides: TGTGCCAGCAGCCCTCGGGACGCCTCCACAGATACGCAGTATTTT.

This clone was counted between two and nine times. J is TRBJ2-5 and V is TRBV11-2; 9 nucleotides line up with TRBD1. The germline V gene encodes CDR1 SGHAT and CDR2 FQNNGV. V lost 4 bases and J lost 7; bases outside the gene matches: 10. The CDR3 contains 15 residues. CDR3 in DNA: TGTGCCAGCAGCTACAACTCGGGACAGGGCGGGACCCAGTACTTC. As protein: CASSYNSGQGGTQYF.